The source of this TCR beta chain is a study of T-cell memory formation after mild COVID-19. This clonotype was seen only a few times. The germline V and J ends were trimmed by 2 bases and 3 bases, with 11 bases remaining between them. Germline V gene sequence: CDR1 DFQATT, CDR2 SNEGSKA (reference sequence). The CDR3 is 14 amino acids. In TCRdb, the 5' RACE reads were re-called with MiXCR into one record per CDR3 protein. This table holds about 340,000 distinct CDR3 sequences, 10% to 15% found once. This clonotype originated in a man younger than 35 who had mild COVID-19 (a few samples of this study predate the infection). Cell type and time point are not known. The rearrangement joins TRBV20-1 to TRBJ2-1, with D unclear. The specimen sequenced was PBMCs or a T cell subset sorted from them (not recorded which). The CDR3 sequence is CSARSSRYYNEQFF. The DNA of the CDR3 is TGCAGTGCTAGAAGTTCCAGATACTACAATGAGCAGTTCTTC.